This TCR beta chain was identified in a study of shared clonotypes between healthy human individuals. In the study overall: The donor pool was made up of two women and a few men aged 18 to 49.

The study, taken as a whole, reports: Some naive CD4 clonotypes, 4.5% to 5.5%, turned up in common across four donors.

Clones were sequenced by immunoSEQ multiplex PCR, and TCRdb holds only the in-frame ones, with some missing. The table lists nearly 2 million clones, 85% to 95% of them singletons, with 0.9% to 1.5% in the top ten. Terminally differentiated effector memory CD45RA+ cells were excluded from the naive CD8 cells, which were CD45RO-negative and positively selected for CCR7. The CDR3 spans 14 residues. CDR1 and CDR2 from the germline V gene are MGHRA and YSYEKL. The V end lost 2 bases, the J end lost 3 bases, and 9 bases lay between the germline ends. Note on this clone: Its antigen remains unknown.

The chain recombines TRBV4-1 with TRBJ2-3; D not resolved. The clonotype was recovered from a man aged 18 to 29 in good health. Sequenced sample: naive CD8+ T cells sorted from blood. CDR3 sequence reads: CASSQSGVTDTQYF. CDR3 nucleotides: TGCGCCAGCAGCCAATCAGGCGTTACAGATACGCAGTATTTT.